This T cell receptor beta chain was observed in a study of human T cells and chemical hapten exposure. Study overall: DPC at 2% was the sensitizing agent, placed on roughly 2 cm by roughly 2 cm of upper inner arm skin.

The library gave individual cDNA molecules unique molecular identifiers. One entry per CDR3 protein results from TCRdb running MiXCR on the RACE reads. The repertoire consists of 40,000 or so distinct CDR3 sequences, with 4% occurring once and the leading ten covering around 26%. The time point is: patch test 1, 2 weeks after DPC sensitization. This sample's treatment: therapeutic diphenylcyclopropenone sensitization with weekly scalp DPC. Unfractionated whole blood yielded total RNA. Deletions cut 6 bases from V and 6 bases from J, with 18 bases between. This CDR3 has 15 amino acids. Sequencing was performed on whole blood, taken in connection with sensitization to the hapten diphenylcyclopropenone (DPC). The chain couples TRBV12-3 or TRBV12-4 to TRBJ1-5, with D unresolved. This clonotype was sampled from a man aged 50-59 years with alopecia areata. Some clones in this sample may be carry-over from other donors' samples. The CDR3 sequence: CASSPGNSGGQPQHF. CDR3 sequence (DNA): TGTGCCAGCAGCCCAGGCAACAGTGGCGGTCAGCCCCAGCATTTT.